This T cell receptor (beta chain) was obtained from a study of blood T cell repertoires in COVID-19 (dated by TCRdb to the early 2020s). Background on the whole study: The collaborator samples originated in the United States, Italy and Spain and spanned the acute and convalescent phases of COVID-19. The prospective study material was composed of cDNA or gDNA derived from T cells, B-cell-depleted T cells, or PBMCs. The dataset comprised deeply sampled blood TCRbeta repertoires from subjects exposed to, actively infected with, or recovered from COVID-19. A freely available public database, intended as a resource for researchers studying the immune response to SARS-CoV-2, is where the repertoires were released. Samples came from the ongoing ImmuneRACE study (first 160 participants) plus 1,254 subjects from 6 global collaborators. Nearly every sample came with metadata listing a de-identified subject ID, COVID-19 status, age in years and sex. Where available, HLA class I and class II types were obtained from metadata supplied by the sample provider rather than from assay-based typing. General study outcomes and caveats: Clinical and demographic metadata were provided uncurated, with the amount varying by source and participant.

The CDR3 has 16 amino acids, counting the end cysteine and phenylalanine. CDR3 DNA is the only sequence kept; it has 48 bases, read in frame from the first base. Sequences SGHTA (CDR1) and FQGNSA (CDR2) are obtained from the germline V gene. Relative to germline, V is 1 base shorter and J is 1 base shorter, with 10 bases between their ends. TCRbeta CDR3 regions were amplified from genomic DNA by means of the immunoSEQ Assay, a bias-controlled multiplex PCR. Per the authors' processing: Nucleated cell counts per sample were estimated from amplification of reference gene primers within the assay. To quantify the absolute abundance of each unique TCRbeta CDR3 rearrangement, sequence reads were collapsed and filtered. For each sample, productive Simpson clonality was calculated as the square root of Simpson's diversity index over productive rearrangements. Sourced from immuneACCESS, this table was stored by TCRdb with only in-frame sequences that have V and J called. A share of the clones is absent; for the studies checked, an unresolved V gene accounts for under half, and the remainder has no known explanation. That table is the source of V, J and clone size, and D and trimming were worked out from the DNA. Within this sample are some 510,000 clones, with 88% of them counted one time only. The top ten clones comprise less than 2% of the sample.

As for this clone: The target of this receptor is not known. No much larger clone is present one base from it, and per-base qualities are unavailable.

Enrolling through a virtual design, the prospective study's participants ranged in age from roughly 18 to 90 years and lived across about two dozen United States geographic areas. In the prospective study, participants were assigned to cohorts based on the clinical history participants reported in a screening survey and a study questionnaire. Recovered participants in ImmuneRACE Cohort 3 were defined as having two consecutive negative NP/OP PCR tests, clearance from a healthcare professional, or resolution of symptoms. Each participant in the prospective study had whole blood, serum and a nasopharyngeal or oropharyngeal swab collected by mobile phlebotomists. Over a 2-month period, participants in the prospective study had the option of providing additional blood draws and questionnaires. Before DNA extraction, prospective study blood samples were shipped either frozen or at room temperature.

The clonotype was recovered from a woman in her thirties or forties who had recovered from COVID-19. Sequenced sample: PBMCs or T cells enriched from blood (not recorded which). The chain is made from TRBV7-2 and TRBJ2-2; a tentative D match to TRBD2 spans 5 bases. The DNA sequence follows: TGTGCCAGCAGCTTAGAGGGAGAAAAGAACACCGGGGAGCTGTTTTTT. It encodes CASSLEGEKNTGELFF.